This TCR beta chain was captured in a study of PD-1 blockade in mismatch repair-deficient tumors. Study in general: All were previously treated, progressing patients with eleven to twelve mismatch repair-deficient cancer types.

The V segment lost 5 bases and the J segment 6 bases; nucleotides outside the gene matches: 6. CDR1 and CDR2 from the germline V gene are MNHNY and SVGAGI (reference sequence). The CDR3 runs to 13 residues. The method was immunoSEQ multiplex PCR; TCRdb's version includes in-frame clones alone and lacks a portion of them. The data contain about 66,000 clones, 78% of them singletons. The sequenced sample was peripheral blood, obtained 2 weeks after starting pembrolizumab. This TCR was sampled from an adult with mismatch repair-deficient cancer. The chain is built from TRBV6-6 and TRBJ1-2; 7 bases fit TRBD1. CDR3 sequence: CASSNRDRDGYTF. The DNA of the CDR3 is TGTGCCAGCAGTAACCGGGACAGAGATGGCTACACCTTC.